A single sample gave rise to the 6 T cell receptor beta chains below, sequenced in a study of cytomegalovirus exposure and HLA in healthy donors. Researchers ran the PCR with 60 Vbeta and 13 Jbeta primers. The table came from immunoSEQ multiplex PCR; TCRdb's copy has only in-frame clones and leaves some out. The repertoire holds 100,000 to 150,000 clones, 74% seen once, with around 4% in the top ten. Material: PBMCs. These receptors all come from a woman aged 50 to 60 in good health and CMV-seropositive.

This clone was observed a few times. This chain connects TRBV9 to TRBJ1-2, with 10 bases that match TRBD1. The CDR3 extends over 15 amino acids. The junction had 9 bases not matched to a gene; V was cut back by 2 bases and J by 8 bases. In germline, CDR1 is SGDLS, CDR2 YYNGEE. The CDR3: CASSVRDRGVEGYTF. CDR3 sequence (DNA): TGTGCCAGCAGCGTGAGGGACAGGGGCGTAGAAGGCTACACCTTC. The entire variable domain, with the rest obtained from reference TRBV9 and TRBJ1-2, is as follows: DSGVTQTPKHLITATGQRVTLRCSPRSGDLSVYWYQQSLDQGLQFLIQYYNGEERAKGNILERFSAQQFPDLHSELNLSSLELGDSALYFCASSVRDRGVEGYTFGSGTRLTVV.

The J gene is TRBJ1-3, the V gene TRBV9, with 7 bases that match TRBD1. The CDR3 has 15 residues. Germline V CDR1 and CDR2: SGDLS, YYNGEE. The junction had 6 bases not matched to a gene; V was cut back by 4 bases and J by 2 bases. The CDR3 region is CASSRHQGAGNTIYF. The CDR3 coding sequence is TGTGCCAGCAGCCGACACCAGGGGGCTGGAAACACCATATATTTT. Together with reference TRBV9 and TRBJ1-3, the CDR3 gives the full variable domain: DSGVTQTPKHLITATGQRVTLRCSPRSGDLSVYWYQQSLDQGLQFLIQYYNGEERAKGNILERFSAQQFPDLHSELNLSSLELGDSALYFCASSRHQGAGNTIYFGEGSWLTVV.

This chain links TRBV20-1 with TRBJ2-1; TRBD1 might be the D (6 bases). There are 11 residues in the CDR3. The V gene's germline CDR1 is DFQATT and CDR2 SNEGSKA (reference sequence). Trimming removed 3 bases from V and 6 bases from J, with 6 bases in between. The CDR3: CSARDSNEQFF. Here the CDR3 DNA reads TGCAGTGCTAGGGACAGCAATGAGCAGTTCTTC.

This clone was detected only once. The chain links TRBV5-1 to TRBJ1-4; 8 bases are a match to TRBD1. In germline, CDR1 is SGHRS, CDR2 YFSETQ. With V trimmed by 0 bases and J by 7 bases, 8 bases remained unmatched. CDR3 length: 16 residues. CDR3: CASSLAASGTGEKLFF. In nucleotides, the CDR3 is TGCGCCAGCAGCTTGGCCGCTAGCGGGACAGGTGAAAAACTGTTTTTT. The variable domain in full, with the rest retrieved from reference TRBV5-1 and TRBJ1-4, is KAGVTQTPRYLIKTRGQQVTLSCSPISGHRSVSWYQQTPGQGLQFLFEYFSETQRNKGNFPGRFSGRQFSNSRSEMNVSTLELGDSALYLCASSLAASGTGEKLFFGSGTQLSVL.

The chain joins TRBV6-5 to TRBJ2-3; 7 positions agree with TRBD1. CDR1 and CDR2 from the germline V gene are MNHEY and SVGAGI. Trimming took 6 bases from V and 2 from J; bases not matched to a gene: 8. The CDR3 is made up of 15 amino acids. As DNA, the CDR3 is TGTGCCAGCAGGGTACAGGGGACCTACACAGATACGCAGTATTTT. Amino acid sequence: CASRVQGTYTDTQYF.

The gene calls are TRBV5-1 and TRBJ1-1, with D tentatively TRBD1 (6 bases). Germline V gene sequence: CDR1 SGHRS, CDR2 YFSETQ. V was clipped by 7 bases and J by 4 bases, with 20 bases between them. This CDR3 comprises 15 residues. The DNA of the CDR3 is TGCGCCAGCGGCAGCGGGGGGGGGCTCGTCACTGAAGCTTTCTTT. Its translation is CASGSGGGLVTEAFF.